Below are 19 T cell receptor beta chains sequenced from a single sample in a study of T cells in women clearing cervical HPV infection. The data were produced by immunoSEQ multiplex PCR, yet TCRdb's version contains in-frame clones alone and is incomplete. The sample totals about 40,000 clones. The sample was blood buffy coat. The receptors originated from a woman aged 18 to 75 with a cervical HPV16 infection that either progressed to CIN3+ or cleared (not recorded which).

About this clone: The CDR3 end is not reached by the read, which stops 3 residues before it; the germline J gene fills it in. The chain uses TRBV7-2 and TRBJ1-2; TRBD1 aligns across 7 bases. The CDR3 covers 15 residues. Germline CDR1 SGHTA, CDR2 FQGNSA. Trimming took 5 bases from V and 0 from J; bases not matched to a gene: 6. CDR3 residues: CASSTRGTANYGYTF. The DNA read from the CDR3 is TGTGCCAGCAGCACACGCGGGACAGCTAACTATGGC.

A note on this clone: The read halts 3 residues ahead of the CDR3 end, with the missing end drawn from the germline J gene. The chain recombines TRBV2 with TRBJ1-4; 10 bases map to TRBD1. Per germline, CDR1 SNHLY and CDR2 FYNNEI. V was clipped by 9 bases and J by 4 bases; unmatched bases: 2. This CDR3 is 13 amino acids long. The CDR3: CARTGGVNEKLFF. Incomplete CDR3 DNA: TGTGCCAGGACAGGGGGCGTTAATGAAAAA.

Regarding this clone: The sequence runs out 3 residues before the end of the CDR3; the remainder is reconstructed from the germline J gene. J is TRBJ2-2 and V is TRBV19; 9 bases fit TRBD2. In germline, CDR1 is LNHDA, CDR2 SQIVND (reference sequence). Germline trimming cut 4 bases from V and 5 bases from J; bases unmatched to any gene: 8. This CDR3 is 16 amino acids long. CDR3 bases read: TGTGCCAGTAGTACCCTGAGCGGGGGGCGTACCGGGGAG. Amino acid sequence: CASSTLSGGRTGE. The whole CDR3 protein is CASSTLSGGRTGELFF.

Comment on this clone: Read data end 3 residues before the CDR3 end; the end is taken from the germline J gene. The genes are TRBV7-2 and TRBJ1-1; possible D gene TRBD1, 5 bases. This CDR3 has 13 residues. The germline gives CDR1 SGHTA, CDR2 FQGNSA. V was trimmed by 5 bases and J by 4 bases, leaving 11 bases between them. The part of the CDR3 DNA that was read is TGTGCCAGCAGCCCGAGAGGGGTCACTGAA. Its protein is CASSPRGVTE. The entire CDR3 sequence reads CASSPRGVTEAFF.

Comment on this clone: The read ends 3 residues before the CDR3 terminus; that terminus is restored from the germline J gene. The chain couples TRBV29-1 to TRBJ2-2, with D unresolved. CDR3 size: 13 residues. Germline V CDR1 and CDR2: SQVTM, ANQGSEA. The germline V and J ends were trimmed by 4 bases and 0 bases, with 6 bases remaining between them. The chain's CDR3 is CSVGATNTGELFF. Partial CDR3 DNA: TGCAGCGTTGGGGCTACGAACACCGGGGAG.

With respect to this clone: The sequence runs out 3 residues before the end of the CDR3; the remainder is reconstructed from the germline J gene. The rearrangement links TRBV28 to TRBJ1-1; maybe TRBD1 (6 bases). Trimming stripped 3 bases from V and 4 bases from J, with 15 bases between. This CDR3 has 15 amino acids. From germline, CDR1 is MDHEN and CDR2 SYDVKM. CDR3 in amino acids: CASSFDQGSATEAFF. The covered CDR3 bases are TGTGCCAGCAGTTTCGACCAGGGGTCGGCCACTGAA.

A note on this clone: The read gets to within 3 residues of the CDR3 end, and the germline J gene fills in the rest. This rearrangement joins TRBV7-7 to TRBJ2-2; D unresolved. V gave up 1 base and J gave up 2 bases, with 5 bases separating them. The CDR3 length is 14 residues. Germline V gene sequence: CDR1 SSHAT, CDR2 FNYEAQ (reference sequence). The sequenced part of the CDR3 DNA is TGTGCCAGCAGCTTAGACAGAAACACCGGGGAG. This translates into CASSLDRNTGE. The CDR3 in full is CASSLDRNTGELFF.

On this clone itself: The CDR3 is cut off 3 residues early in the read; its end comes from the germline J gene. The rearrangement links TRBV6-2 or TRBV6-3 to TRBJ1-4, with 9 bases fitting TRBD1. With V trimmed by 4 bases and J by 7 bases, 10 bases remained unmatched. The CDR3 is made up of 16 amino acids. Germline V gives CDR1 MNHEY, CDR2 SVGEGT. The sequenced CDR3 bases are TGTGCCAGCAGTTCGGGACAGGGAGAGGCGACTGAAAAA. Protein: CASSSGQGEATEK. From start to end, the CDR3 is CASSSGQGEATEKLFF.

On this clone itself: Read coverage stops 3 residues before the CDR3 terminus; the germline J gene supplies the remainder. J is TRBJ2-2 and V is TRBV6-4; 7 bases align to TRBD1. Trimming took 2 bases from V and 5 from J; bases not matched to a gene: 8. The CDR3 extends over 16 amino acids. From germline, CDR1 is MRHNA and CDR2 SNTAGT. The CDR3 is CASSDAEGAGTGELFF. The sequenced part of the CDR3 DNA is TGTGCCAGCAGTGACGCTGAGGGGGCTGGGACCGGGGAG.

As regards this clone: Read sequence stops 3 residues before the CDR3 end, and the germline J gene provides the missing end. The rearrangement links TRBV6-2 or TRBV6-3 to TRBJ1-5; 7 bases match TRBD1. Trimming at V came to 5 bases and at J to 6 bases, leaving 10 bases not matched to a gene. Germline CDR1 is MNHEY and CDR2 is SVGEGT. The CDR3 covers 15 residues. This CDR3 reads CASSPNRGTGQPQHF. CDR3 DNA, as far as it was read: TGTGCCAGCAGTCCCAACAGGGGAACGGGTCAGCCC.

The sequenced part of the CDR3 DNA is TGCGCCAGCAGCCAATGGCAGGGGGTCTCCTACGAG. Translation gives CASSQWQGVSYE. The whole CDR3 is CASSQWQGVSYEQYF. The chain has TRBV4-1 and TRBJ2-7; TRBD1 matches 7 bases. The read is 3 residues too short to cover the CDR3 end, so that end is filled in from the germline J gene. The CDR3 spans 15 residues. Per the germline V gene, CDR1 is MGHRA and CDR2 is YSYEKL. V was clipped by 2 bases and J by 0 bases; unmatched bases: 4.

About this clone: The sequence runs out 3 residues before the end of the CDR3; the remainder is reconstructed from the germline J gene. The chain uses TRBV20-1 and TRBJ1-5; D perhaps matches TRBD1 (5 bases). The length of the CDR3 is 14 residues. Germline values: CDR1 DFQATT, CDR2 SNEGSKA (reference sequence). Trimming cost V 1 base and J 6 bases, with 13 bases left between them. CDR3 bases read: TGCAGTGCTAGAGCCACGGAGGGGCCTCAGCCC. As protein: CSARATEGPQP. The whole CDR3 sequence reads CSARATEGPQPQHF.

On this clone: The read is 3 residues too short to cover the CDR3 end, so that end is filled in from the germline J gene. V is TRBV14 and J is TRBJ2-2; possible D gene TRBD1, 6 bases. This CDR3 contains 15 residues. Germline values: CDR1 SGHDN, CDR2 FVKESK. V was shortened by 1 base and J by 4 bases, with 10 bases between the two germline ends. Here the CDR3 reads CASSQGGGFTGELFF. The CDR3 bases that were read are TGTGCCAGCAGCCAAGGAGGGGGTTTCACCGGGGAG. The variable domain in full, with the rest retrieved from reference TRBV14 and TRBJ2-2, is EAGVTQFPSHSVIEKGQTVTLRCDPISGHDNLYWYRRVMGKEIKFLLHFVKESKQDESGMPNNRFLAERTGGTYSTLKVQPAELEDSGVYFCASSQGGGFTGELFFGEGSRLTVL.

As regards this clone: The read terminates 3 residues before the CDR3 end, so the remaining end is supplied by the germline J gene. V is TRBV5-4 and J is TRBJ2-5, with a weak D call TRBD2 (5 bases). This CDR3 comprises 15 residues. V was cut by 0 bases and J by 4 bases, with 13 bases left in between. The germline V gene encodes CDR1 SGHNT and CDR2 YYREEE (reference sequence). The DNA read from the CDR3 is TGTGCCAGCAGCTTGGCTTCTTCTCGGGGAGAGACC. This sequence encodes CASSLASSRGET. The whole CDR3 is CASSLASSRGETQYF. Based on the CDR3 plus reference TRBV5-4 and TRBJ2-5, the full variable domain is ETGVTQSPTHLIKTRGQQVTLRCSSQSGHNTVSWYQQALGQGPQFIFQYYREEENGRGNFPPRFSGLQFPNYSSELNVNALELDDSALYLCASSLASSRGETQYFGPGTRLLVL.

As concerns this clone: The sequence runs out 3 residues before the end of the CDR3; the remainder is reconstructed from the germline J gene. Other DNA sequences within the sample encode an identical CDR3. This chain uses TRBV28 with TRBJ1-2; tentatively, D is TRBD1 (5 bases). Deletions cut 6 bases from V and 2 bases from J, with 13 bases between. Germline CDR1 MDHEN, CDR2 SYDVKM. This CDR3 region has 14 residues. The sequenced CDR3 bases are TGTGCCAGCAGCCCTGACCAGGGCAACTATGGC. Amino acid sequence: CASSPDQGNYG. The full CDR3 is CASSPDQGNYGYTF.

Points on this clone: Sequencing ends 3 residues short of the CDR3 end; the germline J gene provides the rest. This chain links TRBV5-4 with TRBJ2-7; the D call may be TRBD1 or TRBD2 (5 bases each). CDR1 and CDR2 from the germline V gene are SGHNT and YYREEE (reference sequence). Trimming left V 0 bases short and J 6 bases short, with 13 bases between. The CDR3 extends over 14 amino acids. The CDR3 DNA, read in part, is TGTGCCAGCAGCTTGGTAGGGGTTGAGGGCGAG. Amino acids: CASSLVGVEGE. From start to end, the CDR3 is CASSLVGVEGEQYF.

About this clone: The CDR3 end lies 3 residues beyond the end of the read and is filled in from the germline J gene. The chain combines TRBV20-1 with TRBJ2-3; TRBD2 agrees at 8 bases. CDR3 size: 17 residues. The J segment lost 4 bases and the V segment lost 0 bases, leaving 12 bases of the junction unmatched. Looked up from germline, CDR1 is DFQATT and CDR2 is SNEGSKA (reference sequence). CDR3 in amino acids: CSARDLGGSGTPDTQYF. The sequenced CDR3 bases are TGCAGTGCTAGAGATCTGGGGGGTAGCGGGACCCCAGATACG.

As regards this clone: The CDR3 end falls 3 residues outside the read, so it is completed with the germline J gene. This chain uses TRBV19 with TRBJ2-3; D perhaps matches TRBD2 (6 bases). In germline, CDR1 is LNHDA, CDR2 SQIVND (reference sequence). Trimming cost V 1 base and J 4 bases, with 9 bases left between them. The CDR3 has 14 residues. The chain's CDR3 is CASSIVREADTQYF. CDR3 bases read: TGTGCCAGTAGTATAGTCAGGGAGGCAGATACG.

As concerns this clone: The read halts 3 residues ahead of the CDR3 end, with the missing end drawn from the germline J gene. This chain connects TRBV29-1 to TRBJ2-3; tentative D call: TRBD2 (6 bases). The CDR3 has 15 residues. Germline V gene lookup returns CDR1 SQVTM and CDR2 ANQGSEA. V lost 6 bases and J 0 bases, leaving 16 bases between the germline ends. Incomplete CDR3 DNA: TGCAGCGTAGACCTAGGGGCGGGGAGCACAGATACG. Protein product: CSVDLGAGSTDT. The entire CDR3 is CSVDLGAGSTDTQYF.